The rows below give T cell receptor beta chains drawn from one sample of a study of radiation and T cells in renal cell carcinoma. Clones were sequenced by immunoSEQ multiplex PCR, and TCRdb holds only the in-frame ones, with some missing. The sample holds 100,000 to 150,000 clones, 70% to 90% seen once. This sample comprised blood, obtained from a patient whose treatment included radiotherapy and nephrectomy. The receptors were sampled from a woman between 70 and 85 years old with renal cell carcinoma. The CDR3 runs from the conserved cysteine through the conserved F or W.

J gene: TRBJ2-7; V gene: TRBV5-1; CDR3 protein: CASSLEQPAYEQYF
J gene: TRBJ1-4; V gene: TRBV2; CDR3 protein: CASNREGGVGEKLFF
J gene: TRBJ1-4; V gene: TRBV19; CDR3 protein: CASSPGTGFSWEKLFF
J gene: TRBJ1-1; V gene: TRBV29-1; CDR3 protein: CSAGGTEAFF
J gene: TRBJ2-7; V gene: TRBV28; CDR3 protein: CASGPIVGQYF
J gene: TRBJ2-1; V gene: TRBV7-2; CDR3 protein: CASRIAGGPNEQFF
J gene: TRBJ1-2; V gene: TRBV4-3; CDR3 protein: CASSQERGPDYGYTF
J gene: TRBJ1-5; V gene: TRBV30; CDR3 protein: CAWTRRGGGQPQHF
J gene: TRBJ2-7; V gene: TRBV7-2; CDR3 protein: CASSSSRAGMEQYF
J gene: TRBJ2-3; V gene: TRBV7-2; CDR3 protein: CASSPVAGGPRDTQYF
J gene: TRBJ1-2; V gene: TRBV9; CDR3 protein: CASSARTGAGGYTF
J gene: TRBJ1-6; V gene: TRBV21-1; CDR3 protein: CASSKAMDGGESSPLHF
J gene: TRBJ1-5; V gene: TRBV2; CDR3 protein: CASSLKEPQHF
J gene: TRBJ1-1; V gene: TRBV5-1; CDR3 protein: CASSRGTEAFF
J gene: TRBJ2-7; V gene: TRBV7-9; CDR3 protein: CASSPSGGYEQYF
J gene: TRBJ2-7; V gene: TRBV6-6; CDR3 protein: CASTSPAAYEQYF
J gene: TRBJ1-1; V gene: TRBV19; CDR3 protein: CASQGARNTEAFF
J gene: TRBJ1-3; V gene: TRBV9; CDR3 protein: CASSPDRVSGNTIYF
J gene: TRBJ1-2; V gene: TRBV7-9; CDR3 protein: CASSLGTGGYGYTF
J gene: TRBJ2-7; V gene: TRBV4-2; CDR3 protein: CASSRTGGVYEQYF
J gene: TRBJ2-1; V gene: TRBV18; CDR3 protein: CASSPRDLASSYNEQFF
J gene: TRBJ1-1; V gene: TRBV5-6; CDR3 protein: CASSRRADYTEAFF
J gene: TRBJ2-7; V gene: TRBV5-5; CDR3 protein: CASSLDRYEQYF
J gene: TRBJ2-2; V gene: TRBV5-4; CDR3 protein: CATLTGNTGELFF
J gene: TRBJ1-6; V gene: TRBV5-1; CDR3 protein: CASSLDRSGISPLHF
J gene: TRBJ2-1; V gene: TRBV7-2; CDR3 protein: CASSLTALAGGIGQFF
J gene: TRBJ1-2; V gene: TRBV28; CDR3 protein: CASSQPKDRGTDGYTF
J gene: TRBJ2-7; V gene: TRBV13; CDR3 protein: CASSWGEYEQYF
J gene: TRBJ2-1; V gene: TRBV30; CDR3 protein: CAWRGPSSYNEQFF
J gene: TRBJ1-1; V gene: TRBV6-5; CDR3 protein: CASSSRTSMNTEAFF
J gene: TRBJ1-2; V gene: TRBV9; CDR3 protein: CASTPPGNLPYGYTF
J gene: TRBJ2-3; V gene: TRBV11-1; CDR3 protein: CASSKGQQSTDTQYF
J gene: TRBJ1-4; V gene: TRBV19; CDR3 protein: CASSTSRGGEKLFF
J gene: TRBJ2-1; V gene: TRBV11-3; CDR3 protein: CASSLGRDRGHEQFF
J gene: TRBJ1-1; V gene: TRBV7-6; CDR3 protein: CASSLGLGQGIGDTEAFF
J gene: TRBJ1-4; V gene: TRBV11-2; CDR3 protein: CASSPGTGVGKLFF
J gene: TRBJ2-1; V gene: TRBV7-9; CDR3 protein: CASSITAGTGENEQFF
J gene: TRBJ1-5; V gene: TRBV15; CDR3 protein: CATSRDAGRDQPQHF
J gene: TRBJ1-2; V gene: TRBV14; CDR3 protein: CASSQAQGLGGYTF
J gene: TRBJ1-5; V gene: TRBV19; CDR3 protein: CASSWRTDNNQPQHF
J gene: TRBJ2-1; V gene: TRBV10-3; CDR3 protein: CAISAAGLPPYNEQFF
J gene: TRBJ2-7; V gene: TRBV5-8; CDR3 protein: CASSLDYEQYF
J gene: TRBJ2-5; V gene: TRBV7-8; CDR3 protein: CASSRDSSRETQYF
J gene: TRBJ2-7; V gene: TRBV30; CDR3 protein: CAWSVGQGISEQYF
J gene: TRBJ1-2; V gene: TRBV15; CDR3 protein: CATSRDGTGIDGYTF
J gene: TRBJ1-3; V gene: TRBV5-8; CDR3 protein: CASTSYDASSGNTIYF
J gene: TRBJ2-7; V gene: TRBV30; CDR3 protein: CAWSRYIQGDHSYEQYF
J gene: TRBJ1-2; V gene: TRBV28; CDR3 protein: CASRVDSTNYGYTF